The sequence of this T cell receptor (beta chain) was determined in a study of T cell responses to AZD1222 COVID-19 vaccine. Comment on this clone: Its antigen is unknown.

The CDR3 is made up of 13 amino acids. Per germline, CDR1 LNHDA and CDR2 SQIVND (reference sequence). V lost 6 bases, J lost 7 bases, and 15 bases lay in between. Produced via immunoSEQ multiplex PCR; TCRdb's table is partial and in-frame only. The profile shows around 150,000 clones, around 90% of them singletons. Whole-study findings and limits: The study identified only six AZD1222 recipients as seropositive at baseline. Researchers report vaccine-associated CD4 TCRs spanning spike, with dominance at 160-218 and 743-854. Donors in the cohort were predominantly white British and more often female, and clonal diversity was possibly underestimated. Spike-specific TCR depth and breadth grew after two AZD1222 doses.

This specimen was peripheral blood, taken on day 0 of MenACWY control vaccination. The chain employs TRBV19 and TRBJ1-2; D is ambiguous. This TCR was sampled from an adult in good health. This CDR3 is CASRQDLVGGYTF. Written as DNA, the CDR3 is TGTGCCAGTAGGCAGGACCTCGTAGGTGGCTACACCTTC.